This T cell receptor beta chain was recorded in a study of T cell responses to AZD1222 COVID-19 vaccine. Sequencing was performed with immunoSEQ multiplex PCR; in TCRdb, only in-frame clones are kept and a portion is missing. The sample has 130,000 to 150,000 clones, roughly four fifths seen once. Remarks on this clone: Its antigen is currently unknown.

General study points: Just 6 or 7 AZD1222 recipients were seropositive at baseline. Rises in breadth and depth of Spike-specific TCRs came after two AZD1222 doses. Nearly half of spike-specific TCRs reportedly target variant regions that are unmutated in the B.1.351 and B.1.1.7 variants.

The CDR3 consists of 16 residues. Germline V gives CDR1 SGHRS, CDR2 YFSETQ. V was clipped by 0 bases and J by 0 bases, with 9 bases between them. The TCR was taken from an adult in good health. This chain joins TRBV5-1 and TRBJ2-2, with D maybe TRBD2 (5 bases). This sample comprised peripheral blood, obtained on day 0 of MenACWY control vaccination. CDR3 sequence reads: CASSLGAGANTGELFF. The CDR3 nucleotides read TGCGCCAGCAGCTTGGGGGCGGGCGCGAACACCGGGGAGCTGTTTTTT.